The sequence of this T cell receptor (beta chain) was determined in a study of T cell changes during pregnancy in multiple sclerosis. The CDR3 runs to 15 residues. Germline CDR1 is SGHVS and CDR2 is FNYEAQ. The V and J ends lost 2 bases and 7 bases respectively, with 15 bases between them. Measured with immunoSEQ multiplex PCR; TCRdb has only the in-frame clones, and not every one. The sample includes 30,000 to 45,000 clones, 80% to 95% seen only once; the top ten take 0.35% to 0.45%. The sequence was obtained from a female donor in good health, enrolled as a control in a pregnancy study. The chain joins TRBV7-6 to TRBJ2-1; possibly TRBD2 for D (6 bases). The sample consisted of CD4+ T cells from peripheral blood mononuclear cells, taken in the third trimester of pregnancy. The CDR3 sequence: CASSLRGGVGNEQFF. CDR3 sequence (DNA): TGTGCCAGCAGCTTAAGGGGCGGGGTGGGGAATGAGCAGTTCTTC.